This entry lists 22 T cell receptor beta chains sequenced from one sample in a study of shared clonotypes between healthy human individuals. Some clones are missing from TCRdb's copy, which holds only in-frame ones; the method was immunoSEQ multiplex PCR. The sample holds roughly 1.4 million clones, approximately 98.5% seen once. Sequenced input: naive CD4+ T cells sorted from blood. Indicated subset: CD45RA+ positively selected. These receptors were obtained from a man aged 25 to 45 in good health.

This chain connects TRBV7-2 to TRBJ2-7; D gene uncertain. The ends were cut back, 2 bases at V and 1 base at J, with 9 bases in the middle. The CDR3 totals 14 residues. Germline CDR1 is SGHTA and CDR2 is FQGNSA. CDR3 DNA: TGTGCCAGCAGCTTACAAGCTGTTTCCTACGAGCAGTACTTC. Translated: CASSLQAVSYEQYF.

A single count supports this clone. The gene calls are TRBV6-6 and TRBJ1-1, with D hard to call. V lost 10 bases to trimming and J lost 0 bases, with 12 bases between them. CDR1 and CDR2 (germline): MNHNY, SVGAGI (reference sequence). This CDR3 has 13 amino acids. CDR3 in DNA: TGTGCCACGAACAGCCGAATGAACACTGAAGCTTTCTTT. It codes for CATNSRMNTEAFF.

V usage is TRBV5-1 and J usage is TRBJ2-2; the D call may be TRBD1 or TRBD2 (6 bases each). The CDR3 runs 21 residues. Trimming removed 0 bases at V and 6 bases at J, with 30 bases between. CDR1 SGHRS and CDR2 YFSETQ come from the germline V gene. CDR3 bases: TGCGCCAGCAGCTTGGCCTTCTCTTCGAGTGGGGGGCGTAGGATATCCGGGGAGCTGTTTTTT. It specifies CASSLAFSSSGGRRISGELFF. Full variable domain (remainder filled in from reference TRBV5-1 and TRBJ2-2): KAGVTQTPRYLIKTRGQQVTLSCSPISGHRSVSWYQQTPGQGLQFLFEYFSETQRNKGNFPGRFSGRQFSNSRSEMNVSTLELGDSALYLCASSLAFSSSGGRRISGELFFGEGSRLTVL.

The chain uses TRBV6-6 and TRBJ2-7; tentatively, D is TRBD1 or TRBD2 (5 bases each). The V and J ends lost 8 bases and 2 bases respectively, with 13 bases between them. The CDR3 consists of 13 residues. CDR1 MNHNY and CDR2 SVGAGI come from the germline V gene (reference sequence). DNA of the CDR3: TGTGCCAGCGGGACCGGGAAAGCCTACGAGCAGTACTTC. Translation gives CASGTGKAYEQYF.

The chain combines TRBV28 with TRBJ1-1; D remains ambiguous. The length of the CDR3 is 11 residues. The germline V gene encodes CDR1 MDHEN and CDR2 SYDVKM. The ends were cut back, 10 bases at V and 3 bases at J, with 9 bases in the middle. CDR3 sequence reads: CATLLHTEAFF. CDR3 bases: TGTGCCACCCTCTTGCACACTGAAGCTTTCTTT.

The V call is TRBV6-5, the J call TRBJ1-5; D is unclear. Germline assignment: CDR1 MNHEY and CDR2 SVGAGI. The CDR3 is 11 amino acids. The V and J ends lost 6 bases and 11 bases respectively, with 11 bases between them. The CDR3 protein is CASRDYRAQHF. CDR3 nucleotides: TGTGCCAGCAGGGATTATAGGGCCCAGCATTTT.

The CDR3 nucleotides are TGTGCCAGCAGCTTAGGCCAGACAGGGAGAAGCTCCTACGAGCAGTACTTC. Protein sequence: CASSLGQTGRSSYEQYF. The rearrangement uses TRBV7-2 and TRBJ2-7; 7 positions agree with TRBD1. Germline lookup yields CDR1 SGHTA and CDR2 FQGNSA. With 1 base clipped from V and 0 bases from J, the junction kept 9 bases outside the gene matches. This CDR3 is built from 17 residues.

This chain uses TRBV27 with TRBJ2-3; D is unresolved. V lost 3 bases and J 5 bases, leaving 21 bases between the germline ends. CDR1 MNHEY and CDR2 SMNVEV come from the germline V gene (reference sequence). The CDR3 spans 17 residues. CDR3 sequence (DNA): TGTGCCAGCAGTTTGGACCCGCCTGGAAATCTGAAAGATACGCAGTATTTT. This codes for CASSLDPPGNLKDTQYF.

CDR3 residues: CASSNDRGNTEAFF. The CDR3 DNA reads as TGTGCCAGCAGTAACGACAGGGGAAACACTGAAGCTTTCTTT. The chain is built from TRBV28 and TRBJ1-1; TRBD1 matches at 8 bases. The CDR3 consists of 14 residues. V lost 5 bases and J lost 2; bases outside the gene matches: 4. Germline CDR1 MDHEN, CDR2 SYDVKM.

This chain's CDR3 is CASSRDDNPYEQYF. CDR3 nucleotides: TGCGCCAGCAGCCGGGACGATAATCCCTACGAGCAGTACTTC. The V call is TRBV5-1, the J call TRBJ2-7; D tentatively fits TRBD1 or TRBD2 (5 bases each). CDR1 is SGHRS, CDR2 YFSETQ, per germline. The CDR3 totals 14 residues. Trimming pared 4 bases from V and 2 bases from J, leaving 13 bases between.

This clone was observed a single time. The chain is built from TRBV7-3 and TRBJ1-2, with D unclear. The V end lost 5 bases, the J end lost 7 bases, and 23 bases lay between the germline ends. The CDR3 is 16 amino acids. The germline V gene encodes CDR1 SGHTA and CDR2 FQGTGA. The CDR3 sequence: CASSPNHRISTVGYTF. The DNA for the CDR3 is TGTGCCAGCAGCCCTAACCATAGGATATCTACGGTTGGCTACACCTTC. Complete variable domain (other parts from reference TRBV7-3 and TRBJ1-2): GAGVSQTPSNKVTEKGKYVELRCDPISGHTALYWYRQSLGQGPEFLIYFQGTGAADDSGLPNDRFFAVRPEGSVSTLKIQRTERGDSAVYLCASSPNHRISTVGYTFGSGTRLTVV.

The rearrangement links TRBV7-9 to TRBJ2-7; 8 bases match TRBD2. Germline V gene lookup returns CDR1 SEHNR and CDR2 FQNEAQ (reference sequence). Unmatched junction bases numbered 11, after V lost 5 bases and J lost 5 bases. CDR3 length: 15 amino acids. CDR3 protein: CASSQDRGGSHEQYF. The CDR3 DNA sequence: TGTGCCAGCAGCCAGGATCGGGGGGGTAGCCACGAGCAGTACTTC.

The CDR3 DNA follows: TGTGCCAGCAGTGAAGGGGGCGACACTATTAGCAATCAGCCCCAGCATTTT. Protein sequence: CASSEGGDTISNQPQHF. The chain has TRBV6-1 and TRBJ1-5; D may be TRBD1 (5 bases). Deletions cut 1 base from V and 0 bases from J, with 13 bases between. The CDR3 has 17 amino acids. CDR1 is MNHNS and CDR2 is SASEGT in the germline V gene.

J is TRBJ2-7 and V is TRBV27; D might be TRBD1 or TRBD2, each matching 6 bases. Looked up from germline, CDR1 is MNHEY and CDR2 is SMNVEV (reference sequence). The CDR3 contains 14 residues. V lost 3 bases and J 4 bases, leaving 13 bases between the germline ends. In DNA form, the CDR3 reads TGTGCCAGCAGTTTTCCGGGGGCAAGGTACGAGCAGTACTTC. Translation: CASSFPGARYEQYF.

The chain has TRBV10-2 and TRBJ2-7, with a tentative D call TRBD2 (5 bases). V lost 6 bases to trimming and J lost 3 bases, with 18 bases between them. The CDR3 covers 15 residues. Germline V CDR1 and CDR2: WSHSY, SAAADI. The CDR3 DNA follows: TGCGCCAGCAGGCCCCCGGGGAATTGGGGCTACGAGCAGTACTTC. Amino acids: CASRPPGNWGYEQYF.

The rearrangement links TRBV18 to TRBJ1-5; 9 bases agree with TRBD1. With 3 bases clipped from V and 3 bases from J, the junction kept 12 bases outside the gene matches. The CDR3 length is 18 residues. Germline lookup yields CDR1 KGHSH and CDR2 LQKENI. The DNA of the CDR3 is TGTGCCAGCTCACCGAGGACAGGGGCCGGACAAAACAATCAGCCCCAGCATTTT. It encodes CASSPRTGAGQNNQPQHF.

This clone has a single count. The chain employs TRBV2 and TRBJ2-3, with D hard to call. This CDR3 is 13 amino acids long. CDR1 and CDR2 from the germline V gene are SNHLY and FYNNEI. Deletions cut 4 bases from V and 5 bases from J, with 10 bases between. Written as DNA, the CDR3 is TGTGCCAGCAGTGTAAGAAGGGAAGATACGCAGTATTTT. Its protein is CASSVRREDTQYF.

The J gene is TRBJ1-5, the V gene TRBV29-1; 10 bases are a match to TRBD1. The germline V gene encodes CDR1 SQVTM and CDR2 ANQGSEA. V lost 7 bases and J lost 3; bases outside the gene matches: 6. The CDR3 runs 14 residues. The CDR3 region is CSAATGGYNQPQHF. CDR3 DNA sequence: TGCAGCGCTGCGACAGGGGGCTACAATCAGCCCCAGCATTTT.

V usage is TRBV10-1 and J usage is TRBJ1-1; D gene unclear. With 2 bases removed from V and 3 bases from J, the gap between germline ends came to 19 bases. Germline V gives CDR1 WNHNN, CDR2 SYGVQD (reference sequence). The CDR3 spans 17 residues. The CDR3 nucleotides are TGCGCCAGCAGTGAGAGGATGGGGAATGCAGGTTACACTGAAGCTTTCTTT. Residues: CASSERMGNAGYTEAFF.

This chain connects TRBV6-6 to TRBJ1-1; D gene uncertain. CDR3 size: 12 residues. Looked up from germline, CDR1 is MNHNY and CDR2 is SVGAGI (reference sequence). Between the trimmed V and J ends, which lost 0 bases and 7 bases, there was a span of 6 bases. The CDR3 is CASSYSKIEAFF. The CDR3 DNA follows: TGTGCCAGCAGTTACTCGAAGATTGAAGCTTTCTTT.

On this clone itself: Other DNA sequences in the same sample also yield this CDR3. The chain carries TRBV5-1 and TRBJ2-7; possible D gene TRBD1, 6 bases. Germline lookup yields CDR1 SGHRS and CDR2 YFSETQ. The V end lost 5 bases, the J end lost 2 bases, and 11 bases lay between the germline ends. This CDR3 has 13 amino acids. CDR3 amino acids: CASRVAGAYEQYF. CDR3 bases: TGCGCCAGCAGGGTGGCAGGGGCCTACGAGCAGTACTTC.

The genes are TRBV6-1 and TRBJ1-2; TRBD1 agrees at 10 bases. The CDR3 is made up of 15 amino acids. The germline gives CDR1 MNHNS, CDR2 SASEGT. The junction had 6 bases not matched to a gene; V was cut back by 3 bases and J by 5 bases. The CDR3 DNA sequence: TGTGCCAGCAGTGAGACAGGGGGCCCCTCATATGGCTACACCTTC. It encodes CASSETGGPSYGYTF.